This T cell receptor beta chain was documented in a study of siplizumab effects on memory and regulatory T cells. The study, taken as a whole, reports: Many proliferating CD4+ or CD8+ clones remained unclassified. Roughly 75-96% of them could not be assigned either a naive or a memory phenotype.

As to this clone: The antigen is undetermined.

Clones were sequenced by immunoSEQ multiplex PCR, and TCRdb holds only the in-frame ones, with some missing. Of 87,000 or so clones listed, about 87% are singletons. The ends lost 5 bases at V and 7 bases at J; junction bases unmatched: 13. CDR1 is SGHRS and CDR2 is YFSETQ in the germline V gene. The CDR3 is 18 residues long. The chain combines TRBV5-1 with TRBJ2-1; TRBD2 agrees at 15 bases. The sequenced sample consisted of CD4+ T cells sorted from blood. The sequence came from a human donor in good health. CDR3 DNA: TGCGCCAGCAGTCCTGGACTAGCGGGAGGGCCCCGGGGAAATGAGCAGTTCTTC. As protein: CASSPGLAGGPRGNEQFF.